This T cell receptor beta chain was recorded in a study of T cell responses to AZD1222 COVID-19 vaccine. As for this clone: Antigen: not known.

Produced via immunoSEQ multiplex PCR; TCRdb's table is partial and in-frame only. The sample lists 100,000 to 150,000 clones; approximately 90% were seen once. Overall study results and limits: Distributed over spike, vaccine-associated CD4 TCRs predominated at 160-218 and 743-854.

The V gene lost 4 bases and the J gene lost 9 bases, with 13 bases spanning the gap. Germline loops: CDR1 WNHNN, CDR2 SYGVQD (reference sequence). CDR3 length: 13 amino acids. The sequenced sample was peripheral blood, obtained on day 0 of AZD1222 vaccination. This TCR derives from an adult in good health. The chain is built from TRBV10-1 and TRBJ1-5; tentative D call: TRBD1 (5 bases). In DNA form, the CDR3 reads TGCGCCAGCAGTGGGGACGGCGGTCGGCCCCAGCATTTT. Translated, it gives CASSGDGGRPQHF.